This T cell receptor (beta chain) was profiled in a study of shared clonotypes between healthy human individuals (TCRdb year 2020). Concerning the study at large: A few men and a couple of women, aged 18 to 49 years, made up the cohort. Per donor, three plates each were used for CD4 naive and CD4 memory, two for CD8 naive, and one for CD8 memory. The study deeply sequenced blood TCR repertoires of about 5 healthy adults to estimate repertoire size and the extent of clonotype sharing between individuals. To increase sequencing depth and limit assay-specific biases, different laboratories used diverse techniques to prepare libraries and sequence TCR repertoires. Leukapheresis yielded between about 0.85 and 10 billion PBMCs per donor. General conclusions and limits of the study: Naive subsets generally had larger estimated clonotype richness than memory subsets. Sampling was restricted to blood, and TCR repertoires in tissues likely differ from the TCR repertoires found in blood. Clonotypes shared by all four sorted-subset donors showed higher generation probabilities than non-shared clonotypes. The genetic and exposure-history diversity represented was limited by the small number of donors. Sharing across a few donors was observed for around 5% of naive CD4, around 3.5% of naive CD8, around 2.5% of memory CD4, and roughly 0.4% of memory CD8 clonotypes. Rarefaction of sorted-subset datasets indicated incomplete sequencing despite the large sequencing depth. Pairwise subsampling indicated that sequencing depth was expected to affect the degree of clonotype sharing among donors.

CD8 naive samples were obtained by positive selection for CCR7 among CD45RO-negative cells, yielding a CD45RA+CCR7+ population from which TemRA cells were excluded. The donors were healthy, HIV-negative adults with no recently reported acute infections or vaccinations. Every donor was a Caucasian adult residing in Nashville, Tennessee, USA. After blood collection by leukapheresis, PBMCs were isolated using Ficoll-Histopaque density gradient centrifugation and then cryopreserved in the vapor phase of liquid nitrogen. Analytical flow cytometry was used to check the purity and quantity of each magnetically sorted T cell population. Each sorted fraction had its genomic DNA isolated and then quantified by UV absorbance on a Nanodrop 2000c. As to this clone: The antigen it binds to is not known. Base qualities are missing; no much larger clone stands one base away.

V drops 0 bases and J drops 2 bases, leaving 9 bases in between. As encoded in the germline V gene, CDR1 is SGHRS while CDR2 is YFSETQ. The CDR3 measures 15 amino acids from cysteine to phenylalanine. Only CDR3 DNA is held: 45 bases, read in frame from base 1. Using the deep immunoSEQ assay, TCR CDR3 regions were amplified from genomic DNA by multiplex PCR. Extracted genomic DNA from each cell subset was distributed evenly across all wells of several immunoSEQ 96-well plates, and each plate was treated as a replicate. For sorted subsets, 200 to 250 ng of genomic DNA, equivalent to roughly 33,000 T cell genomes, went into each replicate PCR. The purified libraries were quantified using a Qubit 3.0 fluorometer, sized with a Bioanalyzer 2100, and then quantified again using the KAPA Library Quantification kit. Each immunoSEQ 96-well plate was sequenced on its own single-read 150-cycle Illumina NextSeq 550 flow cell. In the source study's methods: Because the immunoSEQ output included only junctional sequences and no quality scores, the filtering could not be the same as the filtering used for full-length reads. Sequences were annotated with PyIR, a Python wrapper for IgBLAST v1.9, using IMGT germline references to assign V/J genes and CDR3. Any read was removed if the V/J assignment was weak (E-value above 1e-6), the CDR3 was missing, or the read contained stop codons, out-of-frame junctions, or ambiguous translated residues. V3J clonotypes were defined by identical inferred V gene, J gene, and CDR3 amino acid sequence. The percentage overlap between two repertoires was calculated by dividing the number of shared unique clonotypes by the size of the smaller repertoire. Richness of each repertoire was evaluated using RTK rarefaction, the Chao1 estimator, and Recon v2.1 estimates of unobserved clonotypes. OLGA was used to compute generation probabilities for all TCRbeta clonotypes that the gDNA method yielded from a few donors. This immuneACCESS table, as held by TCRdb, lists in-frame sequences with V and J called but not all clones. Of the missing ones, under half trace to an unresolved V gene in checked studies; the others have no known cause. V and J calls and clone size follow that table, whereas D and trimming were derived from the DNA. The table for this sample lists about 2.1 million clones; 90% to 95% of them were counted only once. The ten largest clones capture under 2% of the sample.

This TCR derives from a man aged 18 to 29 in good health. Some clones in this sample may be carry-over from other donors' samples. The sequencing input was naive CD8+ T cells from PBMCs. The sample's cell subset or site label, in plain terms: CD45RA+CCR7+. The chain links TRBV5-1 with TRBJ2-1; the D segment could be TRBD2, given 5 matching bases. CDR3 reads: CASSLGGVAYNEQFF. The base sequence is TGCGCCAGCAGCTTGGGGGGAGTGGCCTACAATGAGCAGTTCTTC.